The T cell receptor beta chain under discussion was sequenced for a study of cytomegalovirus exposure and HLA in healthy donors. A multiplex PCR was run with 60 Vbeta primers and 13 Jbeta primers. In the source study's methods: Unique TCR beta chains totaled roughly 80 million in a later count, with around 11 million of them shared. Assay used: immunoSEQ multiplex PCR; TCRdb lists only in-frame clones, some missing. V and J calls and clone size are as listed in that table; D and trimming were resolved from the DNA. The sample data list around 50,000 clones. Of note for this clone: As yet, its antigen is unknown.

Study-wide results and limits: Roughly uniform depth of sequencing across donors was assumed in presence/absence analyses.

Trimming removed 4 bases from V and 2 bases from J, with 8 bases in between. The CDR3 is 13 residues long. Germline V gene data show CDR1 as MNHEY and CDR2 as SMNVEV (reference sequence). The clonotype originates from a male donor in good health and CMV-seropositive. The chain is built from TRBV27 and TRBJ2-5; no reliable D call. Sequenced: PBMCs. CDR3 in amino acids: CASSSIGQETQYF. Here the CDR3 DNA reads TGTGCCAGCAGTTCCATCGGGCAAGAGACCCAGTACTTC.